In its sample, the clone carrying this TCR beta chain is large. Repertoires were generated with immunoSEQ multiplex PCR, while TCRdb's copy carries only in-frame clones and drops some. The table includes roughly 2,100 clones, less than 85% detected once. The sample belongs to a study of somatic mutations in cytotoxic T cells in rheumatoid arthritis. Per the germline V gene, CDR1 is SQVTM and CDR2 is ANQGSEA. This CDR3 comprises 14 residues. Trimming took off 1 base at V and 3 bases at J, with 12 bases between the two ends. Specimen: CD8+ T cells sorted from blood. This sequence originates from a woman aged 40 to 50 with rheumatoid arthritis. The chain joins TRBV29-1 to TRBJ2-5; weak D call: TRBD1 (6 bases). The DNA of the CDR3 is TGCAGCGTTGAAGGGACAGCACCAAAAGAGACCCAGTACTTC. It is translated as CSVEGTAPKETQYF.